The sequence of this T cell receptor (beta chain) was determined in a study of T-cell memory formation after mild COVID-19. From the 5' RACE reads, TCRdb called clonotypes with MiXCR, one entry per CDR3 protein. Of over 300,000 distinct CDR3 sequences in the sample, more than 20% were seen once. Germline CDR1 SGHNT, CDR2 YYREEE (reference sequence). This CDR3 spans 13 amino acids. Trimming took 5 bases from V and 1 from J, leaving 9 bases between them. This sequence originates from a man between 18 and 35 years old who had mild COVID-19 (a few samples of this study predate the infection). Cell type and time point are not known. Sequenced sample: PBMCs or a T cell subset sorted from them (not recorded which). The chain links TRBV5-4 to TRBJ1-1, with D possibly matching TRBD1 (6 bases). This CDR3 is CASRRGQNTEAFF. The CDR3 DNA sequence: TGTGCCAGCAGGCGGGGGCAGAACACTGAAGCTTTCTTT.